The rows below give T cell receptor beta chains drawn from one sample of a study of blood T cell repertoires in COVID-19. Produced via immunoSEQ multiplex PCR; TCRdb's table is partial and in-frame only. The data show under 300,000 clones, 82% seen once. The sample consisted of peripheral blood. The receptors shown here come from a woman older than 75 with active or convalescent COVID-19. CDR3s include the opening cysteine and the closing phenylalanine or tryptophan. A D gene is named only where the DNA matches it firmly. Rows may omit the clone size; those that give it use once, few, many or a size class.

CDR3 DNA: TGTGCCAGCAGCTACTACACAGATACGCAGTATTTT
CDR3 protein: CASSYYTDTQYF
V gene: TRBV7-2
D gene: .
J gene: TRBJ2-3
clone size: .

CDR3 DNA: TGTGCCAGCAGCCTGAGGGGGGTAGGGGGCGACTCCCAGCATTTT
CDR3 protein: CASSLRGVGGDSQHF
V gene: TRBV11-2
D gene: TRBD1
J gene: TRBJ1-5
clone size: many

CDR3 DNA: TGTGCCAGCAGTGGACAGTTCTATGGCTACACCTTC
CDR3 protein: CASSGQFYGYTF
V gene: TRBV12-3/TRBV12-4
D gene: .
J gene: TRBJ1-2
clone size: .

CDR3 DNA: TGTGCCAGCAGCGCGACCGGGACAGGGGGTTCCACCGGGGAGCTGTTTTTT
CDR3 protein: CASSATGTGGSTGELFF
V gene: TRBV9
D gene: TRBD1
J gene: TRBJ2-2
clone size: .

CDR3 DNA: TGTGCCAGTAGTATGAGGGGAGGGGAATGGGAAGCTTTCTTT
CDR3 protein: CASSMRGGEWEAFF
V gene: TRBV19
D gene: .
J gene: TRBJ1-1
clone size: once

CDR3 DNA: TGTGCCAGCTCACAGGCTGCGGGGGACTACAATGAGCAGTTCTTC
CDR3 protein: CASSQAAGDYNEQFF
V gene: TRBV18
D gene: TRBD2
J gene: TRBJ2-1
clone size: .

CDR3 DNA: TGTGCCACCAGTGATTGGACGGAGGTAAATCAGCCCCAGCATTTT
CDR3 protein: CATSDWTEVNQPQHF
V gene: TRBV24-1
D gene: .
J gene: TRBJ1-5
clone size: .

CDR3 DNA: TGTGCCAGCAGTCGCACAGGACAAGAGACCCAGTACTTC
CDR3 protein: CASSRTGQETQYF
V gene: TRBV27
D gene: .
J gene: TRBJ2-5
clone size: few

CDR3 DNA: TGTGCCAGCAAAAGGACAGGGGGCTCCTACAATGAGCAGTTCTTC
CDR3 protein: CASKRTGGSYNEQFF
V gene: TRBV27
D gene: TRBD1
J gene: TRBJ2-1
clone size: few

CDR3 DNA: TGTGCCAGCAGTTGGGGACAGGATGGCTACACCTTC
CDR3 protein: CASSWGQDGYTF
V gene: TRBV28
D gene: TRBD1
J gene: TRBJ1-2
clone size: .

CDR3 DNA: TGCAGCGTCGTTGACACGGCTCAGCCCCAGCATTTT
CDR3 protein: CSVVDTAQPQHF
V gene: TRBV29-1
D gene: .
J gene: TRBJ1-5
clone size: .

CDR3 DNA: TGTGCCAGCAGCTTAGTAGCGGGAGTCACAGATACGCAGTATTTT
CDR3 protein: CASSLVAGVTDTQYF
V gene: TRBV7-2
D gene: TRBD2
J gene: TRBJ2-3
clone size: .

CDR3 DNA: TGTGCCAGCAGCATCAATAGCGGGGGGTTTGCCGGGGAGCTGTTTTTT
CDR3 protein: CASSINSGGFAGELFF
V gene: TRBV11-2
D gene: TRBD2
J gene: TRBJ2-2
clone size: .

CDR3 DNA: TGCGCCAGCAGTCTATCCCGCTCCTACAATGAGCAGTTCTTC
CDR3 protein: CASSLSRSYNEQFF
V gene: TRBV10-2
D gene: .
J gene: TRBJ2-1
clone size: .

CDR3 DNA: TGTGCCAGCAGCTTGTCTCCCTCTGGAAACACCATATATTTT
CDR3 protein: CASSLSPSGNTIYF
V gene: TRBV7-9
D gene: .
J gene: TRBJ1-3
clone size: .

CDR3 DNA: TGTGCCAGCAGCGAGTCCGGACAGGGGCCGCCGAGGGATACGCAGTATTTT
CDR3 protein: CASSESGQGPPRDTQYF
V gene: TRBV2
D gene: TRBD1
J gene: TRBJ2-3
clone size: .

CDR3 DNA: TGTGCCAGCAGTGATTATGGGGCTGCAACTAATGAAAAACTGTTTTTT
CDR3 protein: CASSDYGAATNEKLFF
V gene: TRBV25-1
D gene: .
J gene: TRBJ1-4
clone size: .

CDR3 DNA: TGTGCCTGGAGTCAAAGTCTCCTGCGGAACACCATATATTTT
CDR3 protein: CAWSQSLLRNTIYF
V gene: TRBV30
D gene: .
J gene: TRBJ1-3
clone size: .

CDR3 DNA: TGTGCCAGCAGCCTCGAAGCGGGACGGATCTCCTACGAGCAGTACTTC
CDR3 protein: CASSLEAGRISYEQYF
V gene: TRBV7-9
D gene: TRBD2
J gene: TRBJ2-7
clone size: .

CDR3 DNA: TGTGCCAGCAGTTACTCATTCAGGGGAGAGACCCAGTACTTC
CDR3 protein: CASSYSFRGETQYF
V gene: TRBV6-5
D gene: .
J gene: TRBJ2-5
clone size: .

CDR3 DNA: TGTGCCAGCAGTTACCAGACTGGGTCCCAGTACTTC
CDR3 protein: CASSYQTGSQYF
V gene: TRBV6-5
D gene: .
J gene: TRBJ2-5
clone size: .

CDR3 DNA: TGTGCCAGCAGCAGTCAGCGGGTTAGGATTCAGTACTTC
CDR3 protein: CASSSQRVRIQYF
V gene: TRBV5-4
D gene: .
J gene: TRBJ2-4
clone size: .

CDR3 DNA: TGTGCCAGCAGGCGCAGGGGGCCGGCCTACAATGAGCAGTTCTTC
CDR3 protein: CASRRRGPAYNEQFF
V gene: TRBV6-5
D gene: TRBD1
J gene: TRBJ2-1
clone size: .

CDR3 DNA: TGTGCCAGCGCCTTAACAGGAGCTTCCACAGATACGCAGTATTTT
CDR3 protein: CASALTGASTDTQYF
V gene: TRBV6-5
D gene: .
J gene: TRBJ2-3
clone size: .

CDR3 DNA: TGTGCCAGCAGTCCCAACGGGGGGTACACCGGGGAGCTGTTTTTT
CDR3 protein: CASSPNGGYTGELFF
V gene: TRBV28
D gene: TRBD2
J gene: TRBJ2-2
clone size: .

CDR3 DNA: TGTGCCAGCAGCTTGGGTACAGCGAACACTGAAGCTTTCTTT
CDR3 protein: CASSLGTANTEAFF
V gene: TRBV5-5
D gene: .
J gene: TRBJ1-1
clone size: few

CDR3 DNA: TGTGCCAGCTCACCCGCTATTCAGGTGACAGTCTCGGAGACCCAGTACTTC
CDR3 protein: CASSPAIQVTVSETQYF
V gene: TRBV18
D gene: .
J gene: TRBJ2-5
clone size: .

CDR3 DNA: TGTGCCAGCAGGGAGTCCGGGACAGGGTACGAGCAGTACTTC
CDR3 protein: CASRESGTGYEQYF
V gene: TRBV6-5
D gene: TRBD1
J gene: TRBJ2-7
clone size: once

CDR3 DNA: TGCAGCGTTCTCGGTAGCGGGGGGTATCAAGAGACCCAGTACTTC
CDR3 protein: CSVLGSGGYQETQYF
V gene: TRBV29-1
D gene: TRBD2
J gene: TRBJ2-5
clone size: .

CDR3 DNA: TGCGCCAGCAGCTCGAGTCCGCGGGGGGCGCAAGAGACCCAGTACTTC
CDR3 protein: CASSSSPRGAQETQYF
V gene: TRBV4-1
D gene: TRBD2
J gene: TRBJ2-5
clone size: .

CDR3 DNA: TGTGCCAGCAGCTTAGCGGAGGGGAATTCACCCCTCCACTTT
CDR3 protein: CASSLAEGNSPLHF
V gene: TRBV7-9
D gene: .
J gene: TRBJ1-6
clone size: .

CDR3 DNA: TGTGCCAGCAGCCCCACAGGTGAAGAGACCCAGTACTTC
CDR3 protein: CASSPTGEETQYF
V gene: TRBV7-9
D gene: .
J gene: TRBJ2-5
clone size: .

CDR3 DNA: TGCGCCAGCAGAAGGACTAGCGGGGGGGCGGGGAACAATGAGCAGTTCTTC
CDR3 protein: CASRRTSGGAGNNEQFF
V gene: TRBV4-1
D gene: TRBD2
J gene: TRBJ2-1
clone size: .

CDR3 DNA: TGTGCCAGCAGCTTAGGTCGGGGGTCTGAAGCTTTCTTT
CDR3 protein: CASSLGRGSEAFF
V gene: TRBV7-9
D gene: .
J gene: TRBJ1-1
clone size: .

CDR3 DNA: TGTGCCAGCAGCCCTACGGAGAATCAGCCCCAGCATTTT
CDR3 protein: CASSPTENQPQHF
V gene: TRBV7-8
D gene: .
J gene: TRBJ1-5
clone size: .